These T cell receptor beta chains were read from a single sample in a study of shared clonotypes between healthy human individuals. The assay was immunoSEQ multiplex PCR, and TCRdb's table has in-frame clones only and misses some. Here the sample spans about 1 million clones, 65% to 75% being singletons. Source material: memory CD4+ T cells sorted from blood. Receptors were obtained from a man younger than 35 in good health. Each CDR3 is given without its conserved first and last residue.

>TRBJ1-2|TRBV18
ASSPPWTEANGYT
>TRBJ1-5|TRBV19
ASSIDRGRSNQPQH
>TRBJ1-5|TRBV5-6
ASSLMGSNQPQH
>TRBJ1-2|TRBV18
ASSPEARGHGYT
>TRBJ2-7|TRBV5-5
ASSFDWTGEQY
>TRBJ2-2|TRBV10-3
AISGTGRLAGELF
>TRBJ1-5|TRBV2
ASSVSGQGVGQPQH
>TRBJ1-4|TRBV6-5
ASSYTQGPNEKLF
>TRBJ1-3|TRBV30
AWSAGAPGNTIY
>TRBJ1-1|TRBV7-8
ASTRPTNTEAF
>TRBJ2-7|TRBV7-2
ASSFSGGAFYEQY
>TRBJ2-7|TRBV18
ASSPTLSWEQY
>TRBJ1-1|TRBV2
ASRGGTSVLNTEAF
>TRBJ2-4|TRBV6-6
ASSLTNIQY
>TRBJ2-3|TRBV10-1
ASTAGRATDTQY
>TRBJ2-1|TRBV6-5
ASSLNSRVNNEQF
>TRBJ2-7|TRBV5-1
ASTWDDGYEQY
>TRBJ2-7|TRBV27
ASSPGQGTHEQY
>TRBJ2-3|TRBV2
ASALILTGGGDTQY
>TRBJ2-3|TRBV29-1
SVERFEVGRY
>TRBJ2-7|TRBV2
ASTPGSDEQY
>TRBJ1-6|TRBV6-5
ASNKNGGNSPLH
>TRBJ1-2|TRBV2
ASSEGRAYT
>TRBJ1-6|TRBV28
ASSVSSYSPLH
>TRBJ2-1|TRBV12-5
ASGYLPGNEQF
>TRBJ1-3|TRBV19
ASSQTYTSGNTIY
>TRBJ2-5|TRBV5-1
ASSQNGQVWETQY
>TRBJ2-3|TRBV28
ASSLFSVGGSTDTQY
>TRBJ2-2|TRBV5-1
ASSLEGTGELF
>TRBJ1-2|TRBV5-6
ASSFDRGLYGYT
>TRBJ2-3|TRBV2
ASSVASGGLDTQY
>TRBJ1-6|TRBV7-2
ASSLGAGQGNSPLH
>TRBJ2-2|TRBV30
AWSILGGGELF
>TRBJ2-7|TRBV19
ASSIDSPGSYEQY
>TRBJ2-7|TRBV7-6
ASSPDGSLATYEQY
>TRBJ1-5|TRBV6-5
ASSSGAGNQPQH
>TRBJ1-1|TRBV12-2
ASTPPQGAQAF
>TRBJ1-2|TRBV6-5
ASSARTGVGGYT
>TRBJ2-7|TRBV6-5
ASSSREVGTYEQY
>TRBJ1-2|TRBV5-6
ASSSRLRGDNYGYT
>TRBJ2-7|TRBV5-1
ASSFTGREQY
>TRBJ2-7|TRBV29-1
SVADGSYEQY
>TRBJ1-6|TRBV4-1
ASSQGGTGFSPLH
>TRBJ2-2|TRBV6-1
ASSERGAGGELF
>TRBJ2-3|TRBV15
ATSSQGATGTDTQY
>TRBJ1-1|TRBV25-1
ASSPGQVEAF
>TRBJ2-7|TRBV10-3
AIQTDYYEQY